The rows below give T cell receptor beta chains drawn from one sample of a study of PD-1 blockade in mismatch repair-deficient tumors. TCRdb's copy holds only in-frame clones and misses some; the assay was immunoSEQ multiplex PCR. The sample carries about 100,000 clones, 82% recorded once. Sequencing was performed on peripheral blood, taken less than 37 weeks after starting pembrolizumab. These receptors were obtained from an adult with mismatch repair-deficient cancer. Both conserved end residues are part of each CDR3. Fields, in order: clone size, J gene, V gene, D gene, CDR3 DNA, CDR3 protein. A D gene is named only where the DNA matches it firmly. Size values are once, few and many counts, or a class for expanded clones, and some rows have none.

- | TRBJ1-2 | TRBV28 | TRBD1 | TGTGCCAGCAGCTTGGCCGGGACAGGGGATGGCTACACCTTC | CASSLAGTGDGYTF
- | TRBJ1-1 | TRBV7-8 | - | TGTGCCAGCAGCTTAGCGGAAAACACTGAAGCTTTCTTT | CASSLAENTEAFF
- | TRBJ1-1 | TRBV9 | TRBD1 | TGTGCCAGCAGCGTAGCCGAGGGACAGCCCATGAACACTGAAGCTTTCTTT | CASSVAEGQPMNTEAFF
- | TRBJ2-7 | TRBV6-5 | - | TGTGCCAGCAGTGTCGGAGGGGTCTCCTACGAGCAGTACTTC | CASSVGGVSYEQYF
- | TRBJ2-1 | TRBV5-1 | TRBD2 | TGCGCCAGCAGCGCGGGACTAGCGGGAGTCCACAATGAGCAGTTCTTC | CASSAGLAGVHNEQFF
- | TRBJ1-4 | TRBV7-8 | - | TGTGCCAGCAGCTTCACGACCCCGACTGGAGGGGATGAAAAACTGTTTTTT | CASSFTTPTGGDEKLFF
- | TRBJ1-2 | TRBV5-4 | - | TGTGCCAGCAGCTCTGACCGGTATGGCTACACCTTC | CASSSDRYGYTF
few | TRBJ2-7 | TRBV7-2 | TRBD1 | TGTGCCAGCAGCTTTGGACAGGGGAGCTACGAGCAGTACTTC | CASSFGQGSYEQYF
- | TRBJ1-2 | TRBV15 | - | TGTGCCACCAGCAGAGATTTTGTGGCAGTGGGTGGCTACACCTTC | CATSRDFVAVGGYTF
- | TRBJ1-2 | TRBV7-3 | TRBD1 | TGTGCCAGCAGCTTATATCCAGGGGAGGGGGCGCGATATGGCTACACCTTC | CASSLYPGEGARYGYTF
- | TRBJ2-1 | TRBV4-3 | - | TGCGCCAGCAGCCAAGCTCGACAGGGAGGATACAATGAGCAGTTCTTC | CASSQARQGGYNEQFF
- | TRBJ1-2 | TRBV6-5 | TRBD1 | TGTGCCAGCGAGGACAGGGAATCGGGCGGCTACACCTTC | CASEDRESGGYTF
- | TRBJ2-5 | TRBV19 | - | TGTGCCAGTAGTATTTCAGGATTCAAGACCCAGTACTTC | CASSISGFKTQYF
- | TRBJ2-7 | TRBV6-1 | - | TGTGCCAGCAGTGACGTAGCCGGTACTAGAGGTTACGAGCAGTACTTC | CASSDVAGTRGYEQYF
few | TRBJ1-2 | TRBV30 | - | TGTGCCTGGTACGCCTCGGGGAACTATGGCTACACCTTC | CAWYASGNYGYTF
- | TRBJ2-7 | TRBV5-5 | - | TGTGCCAGCAGCTTGGATTCCTGGTCCCAGCAGTACTTC | CASSLDSWSQQYF
- | TRBJ1-5 | TRBV6-4 | - | TGTGCCAGCAGTTTGGAGGGTGATCAGCCCCAGCATTTT | CASSLEGDQPQHF
- | TRBJ2-6 | TRBV30 | - | TGTGCCTGCCCCGTGGGCTCTGGGGCCAACGTCCTGACTTTC | CACPVGSGANVLTF
- | TRBJ2-1 | TRBV29-1 | TRBD2 | TGCAGGGCGATTCTAGCGGGGAGTGAGCAGTTCTTC | CRAILAGSEQFF
- | TRBJ2-7 | TRBV6-5 | TRBD2 | TGTGCCAGCAGTTACTCAGGACTAGGACTCTACGAGCAGTACTTC | CASSYSGLGLYEQYF
- | TRBJ2-3 | TRBV10-3 | - | TGTGCCATCAGCCCGACAACAGGGCGTAGCACAGATACGCAGTATTTT | CAISPTTGRSTDTQYF
few | TRBJ1-1 | TRBV18 | - | TGTGCCAGCTCACCTATACAGGGTTCGGGCACTGAAGCTTTCTTT | CASSPIQGSGTEAFF
few | TRBJ2-2 | TRBV4-1 | TRBD1 | TGCGCCAGCAGCCAACTGACAGGGGACACCGGGGAGCTGTTTTTT | CASSQLTGDTGELFF
- | TRBJ1-3 | TRBV19 | - | TGTGCCAGTAGTAGACAGAGCTCTGGAAACACCATATATTTT | CASSRQSSGNTIYF
- | TRBJ2-1 | TRBV13 | TRBD2 | TGTGCCAGCAGCCCCCGACTAGCGGGAGGGGTTGAGCAGTTCTTC | CASSPRLAGGVEQFF
- | TRBJ1-5 | TRBV6-1 | - | TGTGCCAGCAGTGAAGACTGGGGGGCTGGCAATCAGCCCCAGCATTTT | CASSEDWGAGNQPQHF
- | TRBJ2-1 | TRBV29-1 | - | TGCAGCGTTGACGGGGTGGTCAATGAGCAGTTCTTC | CSVDGVVNEQFF
- | TRBJ2-7 | TRBV2 | TRBD2 | TGTGCCAGCCGGGGGGACTCCACTTCCTACGAGCAGTACTTC | CASRGDSTSYEQYF
- | TRBJ2-6 | TRBV30 | - | TGTGCCTGGCGGACAGTCTCTGGGTGGGCCAACGTCCTGACTTTC | CAWRTVSGWANVLTF
- | TRBJ1-2 | TRBV14 | TRBD1 | TGTGCCAGCAGCCCGAGCAAAGGGACAGCATATGTCGGTGGCTACACCTTC | CASSPSKGTAYVGGYTF
once | TRBJ2-1 | TRBV15 | TRBD2 | TGTGCCACCAGAACGACTAGCGGTGACTCCTACAATGAGCAGTTCTTC | CATRTTSGDSYNEQFF
few | TRBJ2-6 | TRBV7-9 | TRBD1 | TGTGCCAGCAGCCGTAAGGGACAGGAGGCTGGGGCCAACGTCCTGACTTTC | CASSRKGQEAGANVLTF
- | TRBJ2-3 | TRBV19 | TRBD1 | TGTGCCAGTACCGCGGGACAGGGAATGGAAGATACGCAGTATTTT | CASTAGQGMEDTQYF
- | TRBJ2-1 | TRBV6-6 | - | TGTGCCAGCAGTCCTGGCTCATATGAGCAGTTCTTC | CASSPGSYEQFF
- | TRBJ2-2 | TRBV19 | TRBD1 | TGTGCCAGCAGGGGGAATGTGAACACCGGGGAGCTGTTTTTT | CASRGNVNTGELFF
- | TRBJ2-2 | TRBV10-3 | TRBD2 | TGTGCCATCAGTGAATCGGGACTAGCGGGAGGTGGAACCGGGGAGCTGTTTTTT | CAISESGLAGGGTGELFF
- | TRBJ2-7 | TRBV19 | TRBD2 | TGTGCCAGTAGTATATCGTGGCTAGCGGACTACGAGCAGTACTTC | CASSISWLADYEQYF